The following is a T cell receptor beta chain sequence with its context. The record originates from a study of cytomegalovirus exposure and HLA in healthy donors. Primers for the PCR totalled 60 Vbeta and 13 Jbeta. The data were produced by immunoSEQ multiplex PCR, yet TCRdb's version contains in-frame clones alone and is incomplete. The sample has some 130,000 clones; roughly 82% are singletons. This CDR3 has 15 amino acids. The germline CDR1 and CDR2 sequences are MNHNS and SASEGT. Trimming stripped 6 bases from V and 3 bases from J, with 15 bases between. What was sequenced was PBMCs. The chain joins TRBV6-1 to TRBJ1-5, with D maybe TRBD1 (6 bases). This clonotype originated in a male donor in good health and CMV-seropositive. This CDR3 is CASRFRRDTNQPQHF. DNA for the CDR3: TGTGCCAGCAGGTTTAGACGGGACACCAATCAGCCCCAGCATTTT.